The present T cell receptor beta chain was sequenced within a study of blood T cell repertoires in COVID-19. Study information: The origin of the acute and convalescent COVID-19 samples was the United States, Italy and Spain. In each case, the material was cDNA or gDNA derived from T cells, B-cell-depleted T cells, or PBMCs.

Original methodology: Reference gene primer amplification in the assay estimated nucleated cell counts. Data came from immunoSEQ multiplex PCR; TCRdb stores just in-frame clones and leaves some out. The V and J calls and clone size come from that table; D and trimming were worked out from the DNA. The sample lists about 160,000 clones, 85% seen once, with 3% to 3.5% in the top ten. This receptor was taken from a human donor with acute or convalescent COVID-19. The donor label of this sample is uncertain. The sample was peripheral blood.

The CDR3 sequence is CASSWDISYNEQFF. DNA for the CDR3: TGCGCCAGCAGCTGGGACATTTCCTACAATGAGCAGTTCTTC. The chain uses TRBV5-1 and TRBJ2-1; perhaps TRBD1 as D (6 bases). V gave up 3 bases and J gave up 1 base, with 8 bases separating them. CDR3 length equals 14 residues. Germline CDR1 SGHRS, CDR2 YFSETQ.